This T cell receptor beta chain comes out of a study of shared clonotypes between healthy human individuals. Overall study context: Researchers drew samples from a couple of women and a few men aged 18 to 49.

In replicate PCRs of sorted subsets, roughly 200 ng DNA, tens of thousands of T cell genomes, was used. The assay was immunoSEQ multiplex PCR, and TCRdb's table has in-frame clones only and misses some. The data hold approximately 330,000 clones, with roughly 70% observed a single time. As concerns this clone: Antigen: not known.

Study conclusions and caveats: The sharing of 4.5% to 5% of naive CD4 clonotypes was seen across a handful of donors.

Trimming stripped 2 bases from V and 0 bases from J, with 11 bases between. The CDR3 sequence is 16 residues long. The germline V gene encodes CDR1 SGHKS and CDR2 YYEKEE (reference sequence). The sequence came from a man aged 25-45 years in good health. Sequenced: memory CD4+ T cells sorted from blood. This sample's subset: CD45RA-negative fraction. This rearrangement joins TRBV5-5 to TRBJ2-2; no reliable D call. DNA of the CDR3: TGTGCCAGCAGCTTTCCCCGGTTCGCGAACACCGGGGAGCTGTTTTTT. Amino acids: CASSFPRFANTGELFF.